This TCR beta chain is from a study of blood T cell repertoires in COVID-19. Only in-frame clones appear in the TCRdb table, and some are missing; sequencing was by immunoSEQ multiplex PCR. The sample carries around 100,000 clones, 70% to 80% recorded once. This sequence was found in a man aged 55 to 70 with active or convalescent COVID-19. Material for sequencing was peripheral blood.

This CDR3 is CASRTSGRGVQFF. CDR3 in DNA: TGTGCCTCCCGGACTAGCGGGAGGGGGGTGCAGTTCTTC. The chain joins TRBV27 to TRBJ2-1, with TRBD2 matching 15 bases. The CDR3 contains 13 residues. Germline V gene lookup returns CDR1 MNHEY and CDR2 SMNVEV (reference sequence). Trimming took 11 bases from V and 12 from J; bases not matched to a gene: 8.